Listed below are T cell receptor beta chains from one sample, sequenced in a study of molecular identifiers for immune sequencing clone quantification. MiXCR, run by TCRdb on the PCR reads, gives a single entry per CDR3 protein. The profile covers under 650,000 distinct CDR3 sequences, with less than 20% appearing a single time and 0.75% to 0.95% taken by the ten largest. The source material was naive CD8+ T cells from blood, with Jurkat cell RNA spiked in. These receptor sequences come from a human donor in good health. Some libraries in this study had Jurkat cell RNA spiked in. CDR3s include the opening cysteine and the closing phenylalanine or tryptophan. The D gene is left open where the match is weak. Clone size is stated in some rows and not others, as once, few, many or a class when expanded.

V gene	J gene	D gene	clone size	CDR3 DNA	CDR3 protein
TRBV4-1	TRBJ1-2	TRBD1	many	TGCGCCAGCAGCCAAGGTACAGGACAGGGCTATGGCTACACCTTC	CASSQGTGQGYGYTF
TRBV11-2	TRBJ1-1	NA	many	TGTGCCAGCAGCTCGCCTCGACAGCTAAACACTGAAGCTTTCTTT	CASSSPRQLNTEAFF
TRBV9	TRBJ2-5	TRBD1	NA	TGTGCCAGCAGCGAAGGGGAAACAGGGGTAGAGACCCAGTACTTC	CASSEGETGVETQYF
TRBV29-1	TRBJ2-7	TRBD1	many	TGCAGCGTTGTCCCGGGACAGGGAACCTACGAGCAGTACTTC	CSVVPGQGTYEQYF
TRBV5-6	TRBJ2-1	NA	few	TGTGCCAGCAGCTTAGACAGTAGTGCCTACAATGAGCAGTTCTTC	CASSLDSSAYNEQFF
TRBV13	TRBJ2-7	TRBD1	many	TGTGCCAGCACCACTGGGGCAGGGGGCATCTACGAGCAGTACTTC	CASTTGAGGIYEQYF
TRBV6-2/TRBV6-3	TRBJ1-5	NA	many	TGTGCCAGCAGAAGAACAGATAGCAATCAGCCCCAGCATTTT	CASRRTDSNQPQHF
TRBV20-1	TRBJ2-7	NA	NA	TGCAGCGCTAGGCCGACAGCCCAGGTAGGCTACGAGCAGTACTTC	CSARPTAQVGYEQYF
TRBV7-9	TRBJ2-5	NA	NA	TGTGCCAGCAGCCAAAGCGACGCCTCCGAGACCCAGCACTTC	CASSQSDASETQHF
TRBV20-1	TRBJ2-7	TRBD2	many	TGCAGTGCTACGGTACTAGCGGGAGGCCACGAGCAGTACTTC	CSATVLAGGHEQYF
TRBV12-5	TRBJ1-1	NA	many	TGTGCTAGTGGTTTGGGGGGGGAAACTGAAGCTTTCTTT	CASGLGGETEAFF
TRBV27	TRBJ1-6	NA	NA	TGTGCCAGCAGTTTATCCGGCCTGGGCCCAGGCTATAATTCACCCCTCCACTTT	CASSLSGLGPGYNSPLHF
TRBV12-5	TRBJ2-3	TRBD2	many	TGTGCTAGTGGCCCAGGACTAGGGGGCACAGATACGCAGTATTTT	CASGPGLGGTDTQYF
TRBV5-6	TRBJ2-1	TRBD2	few	TGTGCCAGCAGCTTGGAGACTAGCGGGGTGACCTACAATGAGCAGTTCTTC	CASSLETSGVTYNEQFF
TRBV25-1	TRBJ2-7	TRBD2	NA	TGTGCCAGCAGTGATCCCGACCGTAGCGGGAGTTACGAGCAGTACTTC	CASSDPDRSGSYEQYF
TRBV6-2/TRBV6-3	TRBJ2-7	NA	many	TGTGCCAGCAGTTACACGGTGGACGAGCAGTACTTC	CASSYTVDEQYF
TRBV20-1	TRBJ1-2	NA	NA	TGCAGTGCTAGAGTCCTAGTGTCTCATTTTCAGGGCGGCTATGGCTACACCTTC	CSARVLVSHFQGGYGYTF
TRBV6-1	TRBJ2-5	TRBD1	NA	TGTGCCAGCAGGACAGAGGACAGGGGAGAGACCCAGTACTTC	CASRTEDRGETQYF
TRBV9	TRBJ1-6	NA	few	TGTGCCAGCAGCGTAGACCAGGGAGGTTTTTCGTCACCCCTCCACTTT	CASSVDQGGFSSPLHF
TRBV7-9	TRBJ2-2	NA	few	TGTGCCAGCAGTTACCCGGGCGGCACCGGGGAGCTGTTTTTT	CASSYPGGTGELFF
TRBV30	TRBJ2-7	NA	many	TGTGCCTGGAGTGTCTCGTCGGGTCCCTACGAGCAGTACTTC	CAWSVSSGPYEQYF
TRBV5-4	TRBJ2-7	TRBD1	NA	TGTGCCAGCAGCCCGGAGGGACAGGCCTCCTACGAGCGGTACTTC	CASSPEGQASYERYF
TRBV27	TRBJ2-3	NA	many	TGTGCCAGCAGTTTTCTTGGTGTCACTGACACAGATACGCAGTATTTT	CASSFLGVTDTDTQYF
TRBV6-6	TRBJ2-7	NA	NA	TGTGCCAGCACCCAGGACAGCCGGTGGGCAGGGCCCTCCTACGAGCAGTACTTC	CASTQDSRWAGPSYEQYF
TRBV5-1	TRBJ1-5	TRBD1	few	TGCGCCAGCAGCTTGGCCGGGACAGACGGTCAGCCCCAGCATTTT	CASSLAGTDGQPQHF
TRBV5-1	TRBJ2-3	TRBD1	many	TGCGCCAGCAGCTCCGGACAGGGGGCGGGAGATACGCAGTATTTT	CASSSGQGAGDTQYF
TRBV4-3	TRBJ1-3	TRBD1	many	TGCGCCAGCAGCCAAGATTTCAGGGGGCCTGGAAACACCATATATTTT	CASSQDFRGPGNTIYF
TRBV9	TRBJ2-5	NA	many	TGTGCCAGCAGCGTTAGTGGGACCGCAATGGAGACCCAGTACTTC	CASSVSGTAMETQYF
TRBV28	TRBJ1-1	TRBD1	many	TGTGCCAGCAGCCTAGACAGGGGTGCTATGAACACTGAAGCTTTCTTT	CASSLDRGAMNTEAFF
TRBV12-3/TRBV12-4	TRBJ2-3	TRBD1	few	TGTGCCAGCAGTATAATCCGGGACAGAGACACAGATACGCAGTATTTT	CASSIIRDRDTDTQYF
TRBV20-1	TRBJ2-7	NA	many	TGCAGTGCCCCGCCGGGGAGAGGCAGGCCCCACTACGAGCAGTACTTC	CSAPPGRGRPHYEQYF
TRBV7-9	TRBJ2-3	TRBD2	many	TGTGCCAGCAGCTTATTAGTGGGCGGGAGCACCCGCACAGATACGCAGTATTTT	CASSLLVGGSTRTDTQYF
TRBV3-1	TRBJ1-1	NA	few	TGTGCCAGCAGCCAAGATCTGCGGGGGAGCTACACTGAAGCTTTCTTT	CASSQDLRGSYTEAFF
TRBV20-1	TRBJ2-7	NA	many	TGCAGTGCTAGAGAGCACGGAACCTACGAGCAGTACTTC	CSAREHGTYEQYF
TRBV20-1	TRBJ1-1	TRBD1	many	TGCAGTGCTAGAGATACCACAGGGGGCGCGGACACTGAAGCTTTCTTT	CSARDTTGGADTEAFF
TRBV6-5	TRBJ1-4	NA	NA	TGTGCCAGCAGTTACTCGAGAAGGGGCCATACCATTGCAACTAATGAAAAACTGTTTTTT	CASSYSRRGHTIATNEKLFF
TRBV27	TRBJ2-6	NA	few	TGTGCCAGCAGCCTCACCCTGACCAACGTCCTGACTTTC	CASSLTLTNVLTF
TRBV16	TRBJ1-2	TRBD1	NA	TGTGCCAGCAGCCACTTCGCGGGACAGGGTAACCATGGCTACACCTTC	CASSHFAGQGNHGYTF
TRBV6-5	TRBJ1-3	NA	many	TGTGCCAGCACTCCCGGGGCCGTCTCTGGAAACACCATATATTTT	CASTPGAVSGNTIYF
TRBV7-2	TRBJ2-3	NA	many	TGTGCCAGCAGCTTAACAGGGATAAGCACAGATACGCAGTATTTT	CASSLTGISTDTQYF
TRBV5-1	TRBJ2-7	TRBD1	NA	TGCGCCAGCAGCTTGGGTCCCGGGACAGGGTATGACGAGCAGTACTTC	CASSLGPGTGYDEQYF
TRBV7-9	TRBJ1-6	NA	few	TGTGCCAGCAGCCGGGCCCATGGGCAGGGCCTTAATTCACCCCTCCACTTT	CASSRAHGQGLNSPLHF
TRBV5-8	TRBJ2-3	NA	many	TGTGCCAGCAGCTTGACTGGCAGGGGGGGGACAGATACGCAGTATTTT	CASSLTGRGGTDTQYF
TRBV4-1	TRBJ2-5	NA	few	TGCGCCAGCAGCCAGGAGACAGGGGAGGGAGAGACCCAGTACTTC	CASSQETGEGETQYF
TRBV2	TRBJ1-2	NA	many	TGTGCCAGCACCCGGAACACTATCACAGGGAACTATGGCTACACCTTC	CASTRNTITGNYGYTF